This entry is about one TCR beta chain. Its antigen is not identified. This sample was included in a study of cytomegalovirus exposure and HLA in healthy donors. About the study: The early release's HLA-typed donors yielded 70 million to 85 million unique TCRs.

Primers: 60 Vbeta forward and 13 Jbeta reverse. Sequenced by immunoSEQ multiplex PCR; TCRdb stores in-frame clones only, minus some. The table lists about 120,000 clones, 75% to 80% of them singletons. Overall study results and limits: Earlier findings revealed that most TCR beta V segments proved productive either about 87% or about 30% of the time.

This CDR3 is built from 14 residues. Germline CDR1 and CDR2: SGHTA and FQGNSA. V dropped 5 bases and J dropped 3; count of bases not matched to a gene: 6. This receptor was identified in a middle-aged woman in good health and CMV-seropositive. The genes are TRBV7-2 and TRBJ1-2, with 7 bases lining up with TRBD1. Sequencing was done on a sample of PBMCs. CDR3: CASSPTGTDYGYTF. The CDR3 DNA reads TGTGCCAGCAGCCCAACCGGGACAGACTATGGCTACACCTTC.